Each of the 5 T cell receptor beta chains below was sequenced from the same sample in a study of shared clonotypes between healthy human individuals. Sequencing used immunoSEQ multiplex PCR; TCRdb keeps in-frame clones, though not all of them. The table records around 560,000 clones, around 96% of them present only once. CD45RO negativity and positive selection for CCR7 defined naive CD8 cells, a population that excluded terminally differentiated effector memory CD45RA+ cells. Sequencing was carried out using naive CD8+ T cells sorted from blood. Receptors originate from a woman under 40 in good health.

The gene calls are TRBV7-7 and TRBJ1-1, with D unclear. The V end was cut by 6 bases, the J end by 1 base, with 9 bases between. The germline V gene encodes CDR1 SSHAT and CDR2 FNYEAQ (reference sequence). This CDR3 comprises 13 residues. This CDR3 reads CASSPNTNTEAFF. CDR3 in DNA: TGTGCCAGCAGTCCTAACACGAACACTGAAGCTTTCTTT.

V gene TRBV19 combines with J gene TRBJ2-5; 7 nucleotides line up with TRBD1. CDR3 length: 15 amino acids. Germline values: CDR1 LNHDA, CDR2 SQIVND (reference sequence). J was trimmed by 4 bases and V by 1 base; bases with no gene match: 6. CDR3 nucleotide sequence: TGTGCCAGTAGTATAGGGGCACGGGACAGAGAGACCCAGTACTTC. Residues: CASSIGARDRETQYF.

Of note for this clone: One end of the junction does not line up with germline, which may come from a read error. This chain connects TRBV20-1 to TRBJ1-1; a possible D gene is TRBD1 (5 bases). The length of the CDR3 is 11 residues. Looked up from germline, CDR1 is DFQATT and CDR2 is SNEGSKA (reference sequence). CDR3 DNA: TGTGGGGCGGGGTTGAACACTGAAGCTTTCTTT. It encodes CGAGLNTEAFF.

The chain employs TRBV28 and TRBJ1-4, with TRBD1 as a possible D gene (5 bases). V lost 4 bases to trimming and J lost 0 bases, with 12 bases between them. The CDR3 extends over 16 amino acids. Germline values: CDR1 MDHEN, CDR2 SYDVKM. For the CDR3, the DNA is TGTGCCAGCAGTTCCCGGGGCGTTTCAACTAATGAAAAACTGTTTTTT. It translates to CASSSRGVSTNEKLFF.

J is TRBJ1-4 and V is TRBV7-8, with a tentative D call TRBD1 (5 bases). The CDR3 covers 17 residues. The V end lost 1 base, the J end lost 3 bases, and 15 bases lay between the germline ends. Germline CDR1 and CDR2: SGHVS and FQNEAQ. The CDR3 sequence: CASSLGPGGAPNEKLFF. Here the CDR3 DNA reads TGTGCCAGCAGCTTAGGACCGGGAGGGGCTCCTAATGAAAAACTGTTTTTT.